Following are 2 T cell receptor beta chains from one sample sequenced in a study of T-cell reconstitution after alpha-beta-depleted transplantation in children listed by TCRdb under 2016. The intended sense of this specimen's treatment or condition label: allogeneic hematopoietic cell transplantation with graft depleted of TCRalphabeta T cells and CD19 B cells. The library was generated by PCR. The listed sequencing device is Illumina HiSeq 2500. TCR library preparation used molecular barcoding, with unique molecular identifiers applied to normalize quantification of the TCRbeta repertoire. Using fastp trimming at Q25 and MiXCR clonotype assembly, TCRdb reanalyzed the public sequencing data and kept in-frame beta chains. Every distinct CDR3 protein forms one entry, paired with its most common genes and DNA. For this sample the table gives hundreds of thousands of distinct CDR3 sequences, of which roughly 15% were detected only once. The ten largest clones represent around 5% of the sample.

The starting material was PBMCs, mostly from graft donor cells, obtained 360 days after TCRalphabeta/CD19-depleted stem cell transplant. The receptors originated from a male patient between 10 and 17 years old who had a stem cell transplant for acute lymphoblastic leukemia, so the T cells may come from the graft donor.

The chain combines TRBV7-3 with TRBJ2-5, with D tentatively TRBD2 (6 bases). This CDR3 spans 13 amino acids. With 2 bases removed from V and 9 bases from J, the gap between germline ends came to 13 bases. Looked up from germline, CDR1 is SGHTA and CDR2 is FQGTGA. The CDR3 protein is CASSLGEVGAQYF. The DNA of the CDR3 is TGTGCCAGCAGCTTAGGGGAGGTCGGGGCCCAGTACTTC.

Here the CDR3 reads CATSDLGTAYYEQYF. The CDR3 nucleotides read TGTGCCACCAGTGATTTGGGGACAGCCTACTACGAGCAGTACTTC. V usage is TRBV24-1 and J usage is TRBJ2-7, with 7 nucleotides matching TRBD1. This CDR3 is built from 15 residues. CDR1 is KGHDR, CDR2 SFDVKD, per germline. J gave up 3 bases and V 0 bases, and 4 bases lay outside the gene matches.